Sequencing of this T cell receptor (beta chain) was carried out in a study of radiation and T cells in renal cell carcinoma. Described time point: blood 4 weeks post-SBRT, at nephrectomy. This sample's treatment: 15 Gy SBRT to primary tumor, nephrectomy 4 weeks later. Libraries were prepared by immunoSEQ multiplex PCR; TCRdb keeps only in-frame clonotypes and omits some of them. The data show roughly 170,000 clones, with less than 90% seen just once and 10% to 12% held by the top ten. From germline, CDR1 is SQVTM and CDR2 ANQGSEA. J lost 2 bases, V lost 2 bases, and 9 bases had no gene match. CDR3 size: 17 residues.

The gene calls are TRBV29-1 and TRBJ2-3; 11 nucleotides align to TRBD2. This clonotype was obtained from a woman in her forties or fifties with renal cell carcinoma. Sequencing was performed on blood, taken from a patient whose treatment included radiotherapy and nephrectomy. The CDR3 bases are TGCAGCGTTGAACTAGCGGGGGGCCAGACTCACACAGATACGCAGTATTTT. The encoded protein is CSVELAGGQTHTDTQYF.